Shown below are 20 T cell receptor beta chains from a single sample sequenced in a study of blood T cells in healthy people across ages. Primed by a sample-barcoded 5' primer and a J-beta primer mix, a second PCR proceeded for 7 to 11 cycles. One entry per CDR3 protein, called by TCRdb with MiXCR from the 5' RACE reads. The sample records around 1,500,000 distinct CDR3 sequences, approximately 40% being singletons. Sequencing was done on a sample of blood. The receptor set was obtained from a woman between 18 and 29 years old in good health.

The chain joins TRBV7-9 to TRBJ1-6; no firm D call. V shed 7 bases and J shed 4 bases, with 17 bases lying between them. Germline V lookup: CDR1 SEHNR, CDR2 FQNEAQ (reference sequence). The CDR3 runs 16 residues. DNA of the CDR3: TGTGCCAGCAACATCTCGCGACGGAAGTATAATTCACCCCTCCACTTT. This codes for CASNISRRKYNSPLHF. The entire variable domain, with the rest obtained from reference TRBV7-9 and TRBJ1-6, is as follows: DTGVSQNPRHKITKRGQNVTFRCDPISEHNRLYWYRQTLGQGPEFLTYFQNEAQLEKSRLLSDRFSAERPKGSFSTLEIQRTEQGDSAMYLCASNISRRKYNSPLHFGNGTRLTVT.

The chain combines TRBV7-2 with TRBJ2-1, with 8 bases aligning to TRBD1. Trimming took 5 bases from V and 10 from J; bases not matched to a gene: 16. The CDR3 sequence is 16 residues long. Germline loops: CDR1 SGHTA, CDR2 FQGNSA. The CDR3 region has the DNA TGTGCCAGCAGCCAAGGCGGGGCAGGGGGCGAGGTGGAGCAGTTCTTC. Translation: CASSQGGAGGEVEQFF.

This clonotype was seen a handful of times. The CDR3 spells CASSSTSSSTDTQYF. CDR3 coding DNA: TGCGCCAGCAGCTCGACTAGCTCCAGCACAGATACGCAGTATTTT. This rearrangement joins TRBV5-1 to TRBJ2-3, with 7 bases aligning to TRBD2. Germline V gene data show CDR1 as SGHRS and CDR2 as YFSETQ. This CDR3 spans 15 amino acids. J was trimmed by 0 bases and V by 3 bases; bases with no gene match: 4.

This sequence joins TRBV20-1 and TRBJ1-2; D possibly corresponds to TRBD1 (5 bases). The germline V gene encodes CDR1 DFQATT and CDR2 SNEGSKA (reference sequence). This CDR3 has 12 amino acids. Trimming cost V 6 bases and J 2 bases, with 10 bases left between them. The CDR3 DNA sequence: TGCAGTGCGGCGGGGGGAAACTATGGCTACACCTTC. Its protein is CSAAGGNYGYTF.

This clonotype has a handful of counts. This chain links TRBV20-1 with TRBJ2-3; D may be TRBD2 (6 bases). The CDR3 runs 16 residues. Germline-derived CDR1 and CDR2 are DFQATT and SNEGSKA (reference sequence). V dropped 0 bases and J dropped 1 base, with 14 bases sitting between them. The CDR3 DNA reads TGCAGTGCTAGAGATCCTCTCCTAGCGCGCACAGATACGCAGTATTTT. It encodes CSARDPLLARTDTQYF.

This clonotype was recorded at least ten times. The CDR3 nucleotides read TGTGCCATCAGTGAGTCGACGACAGATACGCAGTATTTT. The encoded protein is CAISESTTDTQYF. J is TRBJ2-3 and V is TRBV10-3; D remains ambiguous. There are 13 residues in the CDR3. The V gene lost 0 bases and the J gene lost 3 bases, with 4 bases spanning the gap. Germline V lookup: CDR1 ENHRY, CDR2 SYGVKD.

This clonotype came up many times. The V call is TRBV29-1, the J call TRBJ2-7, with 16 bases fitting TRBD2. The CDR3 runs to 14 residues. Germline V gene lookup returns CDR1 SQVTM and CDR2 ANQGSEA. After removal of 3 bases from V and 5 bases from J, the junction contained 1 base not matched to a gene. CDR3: CSVEGLAGGHEQYF. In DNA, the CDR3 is TGCAGCGTTGAGGGACTAGCGGGAGGGCACGAGCAGTACTTC.

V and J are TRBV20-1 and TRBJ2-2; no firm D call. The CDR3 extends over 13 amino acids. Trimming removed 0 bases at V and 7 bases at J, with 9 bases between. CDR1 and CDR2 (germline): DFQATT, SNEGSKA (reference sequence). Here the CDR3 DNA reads TGCAGTGCTAGAGATTCCGGGTTCGGGGAGCTGTTTTTT. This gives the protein CSARDSGFGELFF.

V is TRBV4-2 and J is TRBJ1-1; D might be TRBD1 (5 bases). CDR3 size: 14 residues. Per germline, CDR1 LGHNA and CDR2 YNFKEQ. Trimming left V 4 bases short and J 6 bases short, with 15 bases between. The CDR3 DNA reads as TGTGCCAGCAGCCGCCAGGACCGAGGGGCTGAAGCTTTCTTT. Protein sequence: CASSRQDRGAEAFF.

CDR3 DNA sequence: TGTGCCAGCAGCTTGTCAGGGACAGGGACAACTAATGAAAAACTGTTTTTT. Its translation: CASSLSGTGTTNEKLFF. V usage is TRBV5-6 and J usage is TRBJ1-4; 9 bases align to TRBD1. Germline CDR1 SGHDT, CDR2 YYEEEE. The V and J ends lost 1 base and 0 bases, in that order; junction bases with no gene match: 4. The CDR3 length is 17 residues.

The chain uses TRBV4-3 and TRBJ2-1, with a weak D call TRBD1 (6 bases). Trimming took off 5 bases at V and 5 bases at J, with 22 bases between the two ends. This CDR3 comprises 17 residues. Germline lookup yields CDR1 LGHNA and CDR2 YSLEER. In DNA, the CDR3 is TGCGCCAGCAGCAACGCCCTCGGACAGTCTTCCCACAATGAGCAGTTCTTC. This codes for CASSNALGQSSHNEQFF.

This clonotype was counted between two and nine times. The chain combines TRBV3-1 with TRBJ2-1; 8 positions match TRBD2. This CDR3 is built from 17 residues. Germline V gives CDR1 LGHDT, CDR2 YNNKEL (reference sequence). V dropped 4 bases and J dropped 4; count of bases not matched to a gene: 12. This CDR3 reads CASSPDRERGIYNEQFF. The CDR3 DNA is TGTGCCAGCAGCCCTGATAGAGAGCGGGGGATTTACAATGAGCAGTTCTTC.

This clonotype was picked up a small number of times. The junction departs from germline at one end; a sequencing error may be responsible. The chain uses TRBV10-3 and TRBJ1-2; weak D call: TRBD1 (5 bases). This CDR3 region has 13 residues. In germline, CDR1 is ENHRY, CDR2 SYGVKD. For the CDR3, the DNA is TGTGCCACCTCGGGGGGAGGGAACTCTGGCTACACCTTC. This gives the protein CATSGGGNSGYTF.

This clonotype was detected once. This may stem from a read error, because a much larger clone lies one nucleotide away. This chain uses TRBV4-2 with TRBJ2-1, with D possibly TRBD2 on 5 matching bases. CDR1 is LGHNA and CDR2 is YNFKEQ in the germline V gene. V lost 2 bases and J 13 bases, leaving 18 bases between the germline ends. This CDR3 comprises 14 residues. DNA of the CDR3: TGTGCCAGCAGCCAATCGGGAATTCAAGAGACCCAGTTCTTC. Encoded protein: CASSQSGIQETQFF.

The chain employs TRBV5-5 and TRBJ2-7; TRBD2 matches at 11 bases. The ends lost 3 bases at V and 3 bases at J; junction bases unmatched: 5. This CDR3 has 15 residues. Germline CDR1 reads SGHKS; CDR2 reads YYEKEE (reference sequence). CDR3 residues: CASSSQTSGIYEQYF. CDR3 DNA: TGTGCCAGCAGCTCCCAGACTAGCGGGATCTACGAGCAGTACTTC.

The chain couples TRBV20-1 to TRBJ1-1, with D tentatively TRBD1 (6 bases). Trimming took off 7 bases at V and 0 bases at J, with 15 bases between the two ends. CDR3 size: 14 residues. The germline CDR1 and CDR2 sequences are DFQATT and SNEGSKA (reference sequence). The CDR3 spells CSEPGGGLNTEAFF. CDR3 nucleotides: TGCAGTGAGCCGGGGGGGGGCTTGAACACTGAAGCTTTCTTT.

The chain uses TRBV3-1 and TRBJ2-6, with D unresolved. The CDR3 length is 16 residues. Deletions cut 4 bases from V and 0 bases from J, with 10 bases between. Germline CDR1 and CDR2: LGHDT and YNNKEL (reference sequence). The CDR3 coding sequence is TGTGCCAGCAGCCGAACACAGAGCTCTGGGGCCAACGTCCTGACTTTC. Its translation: CASSRTQSSGANVLTF.

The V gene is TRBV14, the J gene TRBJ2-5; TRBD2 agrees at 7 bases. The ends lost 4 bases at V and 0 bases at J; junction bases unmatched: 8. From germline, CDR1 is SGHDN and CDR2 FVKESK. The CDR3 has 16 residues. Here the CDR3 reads CASSRNAGVNQETQYF. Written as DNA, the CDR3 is TGTGCCAGCAGCCGAAACGCGGGGGTCAACCAAGAGACCCAGTACTTC.

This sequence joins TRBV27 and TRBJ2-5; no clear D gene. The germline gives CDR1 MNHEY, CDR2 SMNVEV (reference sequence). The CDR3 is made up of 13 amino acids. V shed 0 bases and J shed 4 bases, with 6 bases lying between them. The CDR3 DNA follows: TGTGCCAGCAGTTTATCTCGGCGAGAGACCCAGTACTTC. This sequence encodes CASSLSRRETQYF.

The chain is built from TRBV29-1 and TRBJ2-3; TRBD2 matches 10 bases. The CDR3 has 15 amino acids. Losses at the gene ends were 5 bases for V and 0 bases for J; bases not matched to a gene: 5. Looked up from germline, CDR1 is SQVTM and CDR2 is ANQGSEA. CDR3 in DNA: TGCAGCGTTTCACATAGCGGGAGGAGCACAGATACGCAGTATTTT. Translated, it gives CSVSHSGRSTDTQYF.